This record covers a single T cell receptor beta chain. Its antigen is still unknown. No much larger clone is present one base from it, and per-base qualities are unavailable. Library creation used PCR. TCRdb names Illumina HiSeq 2500 as the instrument used. To normalize quantification of the TCRbeta repertoire, the TCR libraries were built with molecular barcoding that relied on unique molecular identifiers. The public reads were reanalyzed by TCRdb: fastp trimming at Q25, MiXCR alignment, in-frame beta chains only. Each CDR3 protein gets just one entry, which takes the most common genes and DNA from the rows behind it. The sample includes some 440,000 distinct CDR3 sequences, with around 15% observed a single time. Jointly, the top ten make up approximately 28% of the sample. This specimen comes from a study of T-cell reconstitution after alpha-beta-depleted transplantation in children (dated by TCRdb to the mid-2010s). In terms of the full investigation: T-cell immune reconstitution after TCRalphabeta/CD19-depleted allogeneic hematopoietic cell transplantation in children was quantitatively tracked in the study by means of TCR repertoire profiling. Here is what the overall study found, with its caveats: The frequencies of hyperexpanded clones fell over the following months, and after one year, T-cell counts and TCRbeta diversity were mostly attributed to newly produced T cells. The high TCRbeta diversity at day 60 in some patients was ascribed to recipient T cells and intrathymic progenitors that had survived conditioning. The apparently early alphabetaT-cell count recovery about two months after transplant was reportedly dependent on only several hundred rapidly expanded clones derived from non-depleted graft cells.

Per the publication, the treatment or condition label means: allogeneic hematopoietic cell transplantation with graft depleted of TCRalphabeta T cells and CD19 B cells. Transplant recipients were children who received TCRalphabeta/CD19-depleted allogeneic hematopoietic cell grafts. The source is a boy in the first two years of life who had a stem cell transplant for Wiskott-Aldrich syndrome, so the T cells may come from the graft donor. The sample in question was PBMCs, mostly from graft donor cells, obtained 360 days after TCRalphabeta/CD19-depleted stem cell transplant.

The sequenced DNA: TGTGCCAGCAGCGTCCGGGACAGGGCTCCCTACTCTGAAGCTTTCTTT. The translation is CASSVRDRAPYSEAFF. This receptor chain uses TRBV13 and TRBJ1-1, and 9 junction bases match TRBD1. The CDR1 and CDR2 encoded by the germline V gene (reference sequence) are PRHDT and FYEKMQ. Clipping removes 5 bases from V and 6 bases from J, with 13 as the unmatched junction base count. The CDR3 measures 16 amino acids from cysteine to phenylalanine. The CDR3 DNA has 48 bases and is translated from base 1.